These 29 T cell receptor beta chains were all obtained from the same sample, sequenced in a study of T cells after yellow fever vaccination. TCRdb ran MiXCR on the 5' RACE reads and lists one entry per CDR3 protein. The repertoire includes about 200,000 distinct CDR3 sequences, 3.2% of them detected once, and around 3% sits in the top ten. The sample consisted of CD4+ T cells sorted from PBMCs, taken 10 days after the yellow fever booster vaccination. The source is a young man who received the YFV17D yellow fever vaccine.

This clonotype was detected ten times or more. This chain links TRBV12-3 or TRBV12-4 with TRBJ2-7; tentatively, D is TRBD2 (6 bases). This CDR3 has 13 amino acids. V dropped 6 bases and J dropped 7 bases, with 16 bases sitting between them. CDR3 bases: TGTGCCAGCAGCCGCAATGGGCGGGGTGAGCAGTACGTC. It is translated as CASSRNGRGEQYV.

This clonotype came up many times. The CDR3 loop is CASSYRGPTDTQYF. Here the CDR3 DNA reads TGTGCCAGCAGTTACAGGGGGCCCACAGATACGCAGTATTTT. The rearrangement links TRBV11-2 to TRBJ2-3; 9 nucleotides line up with TRBD1. With 6 bases clipped from V and 2 bases from J, the junction kept 3 bases outside the gene matches. There are 14 residues in the CDR3. Germline CDR1 SGHAT, CDR2 FQNNGV.

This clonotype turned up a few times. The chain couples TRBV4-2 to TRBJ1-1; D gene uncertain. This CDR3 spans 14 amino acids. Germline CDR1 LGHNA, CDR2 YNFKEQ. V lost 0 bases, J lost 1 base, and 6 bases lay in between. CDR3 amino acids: CASSQDRTNTEAFF. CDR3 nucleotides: TGTGCCAGCAGCCAAGATCGGACGAACACTGAAGCTTTCTTT.

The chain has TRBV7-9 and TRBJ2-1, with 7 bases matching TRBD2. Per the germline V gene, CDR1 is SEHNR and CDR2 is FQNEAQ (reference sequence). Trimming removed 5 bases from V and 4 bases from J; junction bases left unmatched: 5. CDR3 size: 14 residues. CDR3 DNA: TGTGCCAGCAGCCCAGGGAGGGGTTACAATGAGCAGTTCTTC. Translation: CASSPGRGYNEQFF.

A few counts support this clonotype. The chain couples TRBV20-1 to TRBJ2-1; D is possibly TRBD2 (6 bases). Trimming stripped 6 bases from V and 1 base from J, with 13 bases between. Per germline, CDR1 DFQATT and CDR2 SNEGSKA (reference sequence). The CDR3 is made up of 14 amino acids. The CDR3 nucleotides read TGCAGTGCAGGGGCTGGGAGGTCCTACAATGAGCAGTTCTTC. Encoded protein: CSAGAGRSYNEQFF.

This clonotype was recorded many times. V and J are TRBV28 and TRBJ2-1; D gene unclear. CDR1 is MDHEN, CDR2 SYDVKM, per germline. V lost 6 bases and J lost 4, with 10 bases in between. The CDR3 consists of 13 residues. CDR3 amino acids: CASRRTLYNEQFF. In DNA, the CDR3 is TGTGCCAGCAGACGGACCCTTTACAATGAGCAGTTCTTC.

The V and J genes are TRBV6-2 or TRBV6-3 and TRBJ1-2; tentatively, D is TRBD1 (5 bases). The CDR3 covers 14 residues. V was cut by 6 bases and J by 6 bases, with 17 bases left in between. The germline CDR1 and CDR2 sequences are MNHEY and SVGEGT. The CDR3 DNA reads TGTGCCAGCAGGTTTACAGGCTTCGGAGATGGCTACACCTTC. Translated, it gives CASRFTGFGDGYTF.

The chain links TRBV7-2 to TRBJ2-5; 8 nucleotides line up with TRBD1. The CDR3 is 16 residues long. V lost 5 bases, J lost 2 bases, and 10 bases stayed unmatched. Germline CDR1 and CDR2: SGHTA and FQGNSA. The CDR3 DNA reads TGTGCCAGCAGCCCGCGCCCGGGACAGGCGCAAGAGACCCAGTACTTC. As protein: CASSPRPGQAQETQYF.

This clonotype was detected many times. As DNA, the CDR3 is TGTGCCAGCAGCGCCGGGACACCCGGCGATCAGCCCCAGCATTTT. This sequence encodes CASSAGTPGDQPQHF. V usage is TRBV6-2 or TRBV6-3 and J usage is TRBJ1-5, with D possibly matching TRBD1 (6 bases). CDR3 size: 15 residues. V dropped 6 bases and J dropped 5 bases, with 17 bases sitting between them. Germline CDR1 reads MNHEY; CDR2 reads SVGEGT.

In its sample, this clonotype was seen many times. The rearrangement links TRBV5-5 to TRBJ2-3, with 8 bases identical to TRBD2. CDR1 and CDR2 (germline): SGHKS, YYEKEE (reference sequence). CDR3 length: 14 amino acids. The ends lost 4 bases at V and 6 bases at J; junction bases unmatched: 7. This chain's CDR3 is CASSHPAGDDTQYF. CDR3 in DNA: TGTGCCAGCAGCCATCCAGCGGGGGACGATACGCAGTATTTT.

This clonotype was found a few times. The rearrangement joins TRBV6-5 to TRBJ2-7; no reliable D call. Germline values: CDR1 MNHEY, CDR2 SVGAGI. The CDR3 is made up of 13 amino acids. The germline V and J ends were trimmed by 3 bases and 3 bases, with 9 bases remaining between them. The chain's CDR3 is CASSYRTGYEQYF. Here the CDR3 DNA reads TGTGCCAGCAGTTATCGTACGGGCTACGAGCAGTACTTC.

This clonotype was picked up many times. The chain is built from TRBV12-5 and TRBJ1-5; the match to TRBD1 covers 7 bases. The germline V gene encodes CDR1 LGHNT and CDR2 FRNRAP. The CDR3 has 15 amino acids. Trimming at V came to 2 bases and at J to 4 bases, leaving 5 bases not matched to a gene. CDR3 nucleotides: TGTGCTAGTGGTTTGCTCGGGACAGAGAATCAGCCCCAGCATTTT. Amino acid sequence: CASGLLGTENQPQHF.

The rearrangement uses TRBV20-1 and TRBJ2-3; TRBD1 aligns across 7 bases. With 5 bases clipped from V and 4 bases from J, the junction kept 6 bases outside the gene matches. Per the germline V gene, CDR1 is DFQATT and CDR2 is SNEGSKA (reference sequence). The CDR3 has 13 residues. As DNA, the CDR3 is TGCAGTGCTTTGGACAGGTGGGCAGATACGCAGTATTTT. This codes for CSALDRWADTQYF.

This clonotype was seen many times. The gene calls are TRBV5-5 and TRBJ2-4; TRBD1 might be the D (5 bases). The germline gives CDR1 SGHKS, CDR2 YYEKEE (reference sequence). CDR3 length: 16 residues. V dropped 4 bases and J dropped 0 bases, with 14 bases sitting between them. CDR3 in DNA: TGTGCCAGCAGCCCCAGGGTCTTACTAGCCAAAAACATTCAGTACTTC. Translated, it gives CASSPRVLLAKNIQYF.

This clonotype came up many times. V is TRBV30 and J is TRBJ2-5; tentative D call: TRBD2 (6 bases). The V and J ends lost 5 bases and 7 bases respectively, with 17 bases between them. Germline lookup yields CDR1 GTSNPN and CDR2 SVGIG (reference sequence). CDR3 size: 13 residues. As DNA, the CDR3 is TGTGCCTGGGGGGACTCCCACCCGGGGACCCAGTACTTC. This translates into CAWGDSHPGTQYF.

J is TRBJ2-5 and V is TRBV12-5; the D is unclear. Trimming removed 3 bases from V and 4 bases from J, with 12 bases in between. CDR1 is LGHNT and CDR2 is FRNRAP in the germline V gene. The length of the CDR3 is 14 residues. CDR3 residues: CASGLSQVGETQYF. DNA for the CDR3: TGTGCTAGTGGTTTATCCCAAGTGGGAGAGACCCAGTACTTC.

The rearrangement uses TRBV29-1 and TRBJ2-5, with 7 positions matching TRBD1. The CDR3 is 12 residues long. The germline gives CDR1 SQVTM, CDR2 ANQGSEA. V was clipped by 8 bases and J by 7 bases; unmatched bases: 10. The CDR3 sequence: CSSGQDAATQYF. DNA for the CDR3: TGCAGCTCAGGACAGGACGCCGCGACCCAGTACTTC.

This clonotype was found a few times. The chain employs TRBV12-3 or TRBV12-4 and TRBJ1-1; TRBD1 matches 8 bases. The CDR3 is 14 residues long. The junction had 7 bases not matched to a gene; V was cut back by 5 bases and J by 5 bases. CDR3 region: CASSLQGALTEAFF. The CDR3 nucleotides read TGTGCCAGCAGTCTCCAGGGGGCTTTAACTGAAGCTTTCTTT.

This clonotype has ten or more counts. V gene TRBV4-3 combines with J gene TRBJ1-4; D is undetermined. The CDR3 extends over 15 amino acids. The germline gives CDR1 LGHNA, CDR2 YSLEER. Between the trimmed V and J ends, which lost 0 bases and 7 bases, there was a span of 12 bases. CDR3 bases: TGCGCCAGCAGCCAAGAACTCCAGCTTTCTGAAAAACTGTTTTTT. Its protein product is CASSQELQLSEKLFF.

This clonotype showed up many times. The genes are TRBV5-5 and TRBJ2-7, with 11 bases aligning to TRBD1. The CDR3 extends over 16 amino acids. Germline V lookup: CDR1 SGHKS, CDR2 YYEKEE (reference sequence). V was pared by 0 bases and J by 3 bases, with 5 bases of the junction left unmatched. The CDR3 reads CASSLDAGTGGYEQYF. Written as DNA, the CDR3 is TGTGCCAGCAGCTTGGATGCCGGGACAGGGGGCTACGAGCAGTACTTC.

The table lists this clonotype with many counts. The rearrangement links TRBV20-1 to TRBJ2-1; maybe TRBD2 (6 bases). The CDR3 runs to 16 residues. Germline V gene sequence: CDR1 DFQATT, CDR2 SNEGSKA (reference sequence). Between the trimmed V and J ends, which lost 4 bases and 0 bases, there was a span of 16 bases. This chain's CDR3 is CSAKGGSRGSYNEQFF. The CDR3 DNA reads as TGCAGTGCTAAAGGAGGGTCGCGCGGCTCCTACAATGAGCAGTTCTTC.

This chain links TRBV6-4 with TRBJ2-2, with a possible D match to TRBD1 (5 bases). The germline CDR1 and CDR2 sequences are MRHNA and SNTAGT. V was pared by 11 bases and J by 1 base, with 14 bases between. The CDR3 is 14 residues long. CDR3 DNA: TGTGCCGGACAAGATCTCGGGAACACCGGGGAGCTGTTTTTT. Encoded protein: CAGQDLGNTGELFF.

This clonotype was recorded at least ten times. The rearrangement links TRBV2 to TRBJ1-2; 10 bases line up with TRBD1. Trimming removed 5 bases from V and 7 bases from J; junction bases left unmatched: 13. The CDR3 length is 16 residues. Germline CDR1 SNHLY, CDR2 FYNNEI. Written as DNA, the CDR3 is TGTGCCAGCAGTCGTGGGACAGGGGATCCAAATGCTGGCTACACCTTC. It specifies CASSRGTGDPNAGYTF.

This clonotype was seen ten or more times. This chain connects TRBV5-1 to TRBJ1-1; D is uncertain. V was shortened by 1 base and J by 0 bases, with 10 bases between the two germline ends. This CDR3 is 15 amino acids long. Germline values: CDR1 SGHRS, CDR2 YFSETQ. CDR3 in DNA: TGCGCCAGCAGCTTGTTTTCCGACATGAACACTGAAGCTTTCTTT. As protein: CASSLFSDMNTEAFF.

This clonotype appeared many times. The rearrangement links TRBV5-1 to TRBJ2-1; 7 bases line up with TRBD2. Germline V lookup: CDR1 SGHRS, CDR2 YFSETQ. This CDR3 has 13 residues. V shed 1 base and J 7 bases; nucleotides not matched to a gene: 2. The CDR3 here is CASSLLGGNEQFF. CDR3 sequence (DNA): TGCGCCAGCAGCTTGTTGGGAGGGAATGAGCAGTTCTTC.

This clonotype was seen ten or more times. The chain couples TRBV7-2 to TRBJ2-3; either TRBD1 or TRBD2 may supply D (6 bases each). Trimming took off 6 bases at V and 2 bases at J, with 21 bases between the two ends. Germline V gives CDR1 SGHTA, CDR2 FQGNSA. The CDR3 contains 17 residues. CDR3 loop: CASSRIQGRIYTDTQYF. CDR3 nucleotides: TGTGCCAGCAGTCGTATTCAGGGGAGGATTTACACAGATACGCAGTATTTT.

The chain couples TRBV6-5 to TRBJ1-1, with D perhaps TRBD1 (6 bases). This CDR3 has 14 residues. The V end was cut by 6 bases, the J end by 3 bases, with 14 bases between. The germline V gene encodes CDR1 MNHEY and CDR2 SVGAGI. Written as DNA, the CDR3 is TGTGCCAGCAGCCTACAGGGTTTGGACACTGAAGCTTTCTTT. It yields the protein CASSLQGLDTEAFF.

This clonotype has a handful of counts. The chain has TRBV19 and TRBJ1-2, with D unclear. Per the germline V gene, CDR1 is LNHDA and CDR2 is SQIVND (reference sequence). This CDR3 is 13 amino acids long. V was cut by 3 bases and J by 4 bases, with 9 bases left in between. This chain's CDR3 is CASSIPLAYGYTF. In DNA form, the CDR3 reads TGTGCCAGTAGTATCCCCCTGGCCTATGGCTACACCTTC.

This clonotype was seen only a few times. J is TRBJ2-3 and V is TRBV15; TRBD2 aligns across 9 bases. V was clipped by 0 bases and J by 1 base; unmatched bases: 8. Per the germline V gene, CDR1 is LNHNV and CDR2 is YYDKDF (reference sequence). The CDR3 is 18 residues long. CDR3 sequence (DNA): TGTGCCACCAGCAGAGACCCTGGGATAGCGGGGGGCACAGATACGCAGTATTTT. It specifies CATSRDPGIAGGTDTQYF.